This TCR beta chain was observed in a study of OX40 agonist ivuxolimab in advanced cancers. Looking at the study overall: One patient with hepatocellular carcinoma and two with cutaneous melanoma, three in all, had partial responses. Overall study findings and caveats: The study observed clonal expansion of CD4+ and CD8+ blood T cells by week 6 at 0.1 to 3.0 mg/kg. In the 0.1-3.0 mg/kg groups, partial responders showed among the lowest expansion.

On this clone: Its specificity is not known.

The CDR3 sequence is 14 residues long. Germline V gene data show CDR1 as MNHEY and CDR2 as SVGAGI. The V end lost 2 bases, the J end lost 1 base, and 8 bases lay between the germline ends. The table came from immunoSEQ multiplex PCR; TCRdb's copy has only in-frame clones and leaves some out. This repertoire shows tens of thousands of clones, 75% to 90% found once; its top ten account for 5.4%. The chain uses TRBV6-5 and TRBJ1-1; D is unresolved. This specimen was CD4+ or CD8+ T cells sorted from blood, taken in a trial of the OX40 agonist ivuxolimab. This clonotype was obtained from an adult with an advanced solid tumor such as melanoma, head and neck, liver or kidney cancer. The CDR3 loop reads CASSYVRKNTEAFF. The CDR3 nucleotides are TGTGCCAGCAGTTACGTCAGAAAGAACACTGAAGCTTTCTTT.